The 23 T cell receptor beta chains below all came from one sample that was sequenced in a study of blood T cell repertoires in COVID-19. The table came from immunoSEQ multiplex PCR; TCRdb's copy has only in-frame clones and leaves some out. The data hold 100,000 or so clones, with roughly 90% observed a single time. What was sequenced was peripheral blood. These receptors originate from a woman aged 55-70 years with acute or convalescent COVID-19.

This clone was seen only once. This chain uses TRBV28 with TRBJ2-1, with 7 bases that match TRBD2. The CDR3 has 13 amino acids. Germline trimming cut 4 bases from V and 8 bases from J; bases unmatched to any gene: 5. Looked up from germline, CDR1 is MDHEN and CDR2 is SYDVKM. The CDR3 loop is CASSSGGRDEQFF. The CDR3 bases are TGTGCCAGCAGTTCTGGCGGGAGAGATGAGCAGTTCTTC.

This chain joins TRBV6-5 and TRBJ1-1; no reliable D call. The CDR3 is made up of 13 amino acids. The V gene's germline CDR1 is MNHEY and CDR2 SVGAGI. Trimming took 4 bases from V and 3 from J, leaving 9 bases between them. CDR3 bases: TGTGCCAGCAGTTCCGAGGGATACACTGAAGCTTTCTTT. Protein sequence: CASSSEGYTEAFF.

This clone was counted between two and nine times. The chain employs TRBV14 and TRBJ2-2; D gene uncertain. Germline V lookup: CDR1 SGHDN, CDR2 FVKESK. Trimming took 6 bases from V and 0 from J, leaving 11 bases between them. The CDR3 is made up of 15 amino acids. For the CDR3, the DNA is TGTGCCAGCAGGGTTGGCGGAACGAACACCGGGGAGCTGTTTTTT. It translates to CASRVGGTNTGELFF.

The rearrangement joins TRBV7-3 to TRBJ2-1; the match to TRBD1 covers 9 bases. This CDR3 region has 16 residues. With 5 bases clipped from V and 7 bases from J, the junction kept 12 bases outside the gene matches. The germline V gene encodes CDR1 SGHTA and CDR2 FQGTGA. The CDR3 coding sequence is TGTGCCAGCAGCCGGACAGGGGCCCGGCGAGGGAATGAGCAGTTCTTC. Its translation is CASSRTGARRGNEQFF.

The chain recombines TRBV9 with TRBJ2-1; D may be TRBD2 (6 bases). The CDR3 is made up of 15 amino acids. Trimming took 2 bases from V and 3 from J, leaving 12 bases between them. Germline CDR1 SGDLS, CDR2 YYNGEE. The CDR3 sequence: CASSVSGGVYNEQFF. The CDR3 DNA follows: TGTGCCAGCAGCGTTAGCGGAGGCGTCTACAATGAGCAGTTCTTC.

The CDR3 loop reads CASSLASLNTEAFF. CDR3 coding DNA: TGCGCCAGCAGCTTGGCCTCCCTGAACACTGAAGCTTTCTTT. V is TRBV5-1 and J is TRBJ1-1; D unclear. The CDR3 is 14 residues long. Trimming pared 0 bases from V and 0 bases from J, leaving 6 bases between. CDR1 and CDR2 from the germline V gene are SGHRS and YFSETQ.

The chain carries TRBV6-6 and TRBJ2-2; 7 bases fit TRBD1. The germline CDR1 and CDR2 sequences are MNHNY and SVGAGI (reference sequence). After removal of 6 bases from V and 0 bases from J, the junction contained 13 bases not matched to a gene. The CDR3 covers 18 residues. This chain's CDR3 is CASRRRTGSDPNTGELFF. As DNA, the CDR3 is TGTGCCAGCAGACGACGGACAGGATCCGACCCGAACACCGGGGAGCTGTTTTTT.

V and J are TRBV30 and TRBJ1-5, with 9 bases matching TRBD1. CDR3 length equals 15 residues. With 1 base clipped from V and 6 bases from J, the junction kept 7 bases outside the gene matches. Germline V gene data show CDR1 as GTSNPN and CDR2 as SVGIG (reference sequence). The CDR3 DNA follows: TGTGCCTGGAGTGGAGGACAGGGGTTGATTCAGCCCCAGCATTTT. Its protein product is CAWSGGQGLIQPQHF. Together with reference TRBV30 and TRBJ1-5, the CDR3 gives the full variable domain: SQTIHQWPATLVQPVGSPLSLECTVEGTSNPNLYWYRQAAGRGLQLLFYSVGIGQISSEVPQNLSASRPQDRQFILSSKKLLLSDSGFYLCAWSGGQGLIQPQHFGDGTRLSIL.

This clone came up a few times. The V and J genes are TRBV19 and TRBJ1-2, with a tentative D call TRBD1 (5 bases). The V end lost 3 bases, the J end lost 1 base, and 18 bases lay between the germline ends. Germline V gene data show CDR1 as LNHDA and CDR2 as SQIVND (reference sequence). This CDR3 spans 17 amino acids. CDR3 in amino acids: CASSIINPGGGNYGYTF. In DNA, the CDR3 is TGTGCCAGTAGTATTATAAATCCAGGCGGGGGTAACTATGGCTACACCTTC.

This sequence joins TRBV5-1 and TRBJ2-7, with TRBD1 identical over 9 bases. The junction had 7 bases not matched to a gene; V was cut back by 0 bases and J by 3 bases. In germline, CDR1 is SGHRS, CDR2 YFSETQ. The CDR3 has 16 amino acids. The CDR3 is CASSLGPTGGGYEQYF. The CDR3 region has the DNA TGCGCCAGCAGCTTGGGGCCCACAGGGGGCGGCTACGAGCAGTACTTC. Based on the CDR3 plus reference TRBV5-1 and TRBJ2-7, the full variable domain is KAGVTQTPRYLIKTRGQQVTLSCSPISGHRSVSWYQQTPGQGLQFLFEYFSETQRNKGNFPGRFSGRQFSNSRSEMNVSTLELGDSALYLCASSLGPTGGGYEQYFGPGTRLTVT.

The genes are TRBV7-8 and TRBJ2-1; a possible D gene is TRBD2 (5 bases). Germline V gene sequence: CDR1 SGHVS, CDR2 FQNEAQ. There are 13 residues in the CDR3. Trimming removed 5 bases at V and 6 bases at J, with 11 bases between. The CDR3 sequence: CASSPNEGNEQFF. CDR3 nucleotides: TGTGCCAGCAGCCCGAATGAGGGCAATGAGCAGTTCTTC.

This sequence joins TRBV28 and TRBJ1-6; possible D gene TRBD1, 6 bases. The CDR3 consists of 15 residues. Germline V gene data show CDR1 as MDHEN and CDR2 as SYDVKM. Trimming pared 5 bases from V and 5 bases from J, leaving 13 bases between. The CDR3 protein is CASSATDRDNSPLHF. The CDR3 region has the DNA TGTGCCAGCAGTGCAACGGACAGAGATAATTCACCCCTCCACTTT.

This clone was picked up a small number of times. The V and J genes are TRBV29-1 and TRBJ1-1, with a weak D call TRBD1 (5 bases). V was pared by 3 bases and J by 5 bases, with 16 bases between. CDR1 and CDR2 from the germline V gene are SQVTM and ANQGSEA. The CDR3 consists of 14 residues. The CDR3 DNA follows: TGCAGCGTTGATACCGGACAAGGGAGGACTGAAGCTTTCTTT. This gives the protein CSVDTGQGRTEAFF.

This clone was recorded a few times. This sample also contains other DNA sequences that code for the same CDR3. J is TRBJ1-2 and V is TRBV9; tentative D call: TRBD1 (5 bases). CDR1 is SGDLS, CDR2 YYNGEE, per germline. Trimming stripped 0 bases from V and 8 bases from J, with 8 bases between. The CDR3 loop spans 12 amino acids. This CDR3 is CASSVVGGGYTF. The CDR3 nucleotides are TGTGCCAGCAGCGTAGTGGGGGGAGGCTACACCTTC.

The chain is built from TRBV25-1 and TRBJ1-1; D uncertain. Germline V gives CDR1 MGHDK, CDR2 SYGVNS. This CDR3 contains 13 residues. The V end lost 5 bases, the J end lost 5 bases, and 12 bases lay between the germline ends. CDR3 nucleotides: TGTGCCAGCAGTACTCGAGGGAAAACTGAAGCTTTCTTT. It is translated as CASSTRGKTEAFF.

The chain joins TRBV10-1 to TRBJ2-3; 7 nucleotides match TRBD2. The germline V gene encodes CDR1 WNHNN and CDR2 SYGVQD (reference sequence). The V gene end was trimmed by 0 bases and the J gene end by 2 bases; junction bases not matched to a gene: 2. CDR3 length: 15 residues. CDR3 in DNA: TGCGCCAGCAGTGAGTCGGGACTAATCACAGATACGCAGTATTTT. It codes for CASSESGLITDTQYF.

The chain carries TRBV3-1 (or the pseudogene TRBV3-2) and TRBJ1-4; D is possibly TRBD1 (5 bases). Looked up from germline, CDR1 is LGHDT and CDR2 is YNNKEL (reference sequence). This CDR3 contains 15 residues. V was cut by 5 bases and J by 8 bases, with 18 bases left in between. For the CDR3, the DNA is TGTGCCAGCAGCACCGGATCGACAGTGACCGAAAAACTGTTTTTT. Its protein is CASSTGSTVTEKLFF.

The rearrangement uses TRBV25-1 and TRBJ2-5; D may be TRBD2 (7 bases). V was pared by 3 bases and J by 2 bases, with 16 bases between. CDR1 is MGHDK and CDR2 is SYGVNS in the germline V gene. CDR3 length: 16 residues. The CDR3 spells CASSDNMGGPQETQYF. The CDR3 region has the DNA TGTGCCAGCAGTGACAATATGGGGGGGCCGCAAGAGACCCAGTACTTC.

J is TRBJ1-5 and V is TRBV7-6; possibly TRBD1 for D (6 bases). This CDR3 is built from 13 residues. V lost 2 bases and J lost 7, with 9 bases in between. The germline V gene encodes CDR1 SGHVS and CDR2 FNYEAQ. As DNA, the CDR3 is TGTGCCAGCAGCTTAACCAGGGGCCAGCCCCAGCATTTT. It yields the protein CASSLTRGQPQHF.

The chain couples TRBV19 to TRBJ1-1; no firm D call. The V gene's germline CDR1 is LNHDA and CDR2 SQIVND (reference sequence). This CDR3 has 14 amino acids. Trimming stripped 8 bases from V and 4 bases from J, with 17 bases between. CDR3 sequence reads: CASLIPGQTTEAFF. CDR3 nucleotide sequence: TGTGCCAGTCTGATACCAGGTCAGACCACTGAAGCTTTCTTT.

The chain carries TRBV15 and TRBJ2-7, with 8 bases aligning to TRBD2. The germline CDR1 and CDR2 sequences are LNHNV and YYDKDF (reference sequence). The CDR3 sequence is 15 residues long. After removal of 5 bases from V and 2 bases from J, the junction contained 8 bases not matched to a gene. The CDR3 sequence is CATSLLGGGPYEQYF. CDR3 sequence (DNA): TGTGCCACCAGCTTACTCGGGGGGGGTCCCTACGAGCAGTACTTC.

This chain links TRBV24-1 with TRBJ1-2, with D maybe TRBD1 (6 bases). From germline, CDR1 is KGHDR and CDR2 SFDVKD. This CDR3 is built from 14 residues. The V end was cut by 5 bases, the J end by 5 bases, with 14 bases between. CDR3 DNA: TGTGCCACCAGTGCTCAGGGGTTAAGATATGGCTACACCTTC. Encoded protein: CATSAQGLRYGYTF.

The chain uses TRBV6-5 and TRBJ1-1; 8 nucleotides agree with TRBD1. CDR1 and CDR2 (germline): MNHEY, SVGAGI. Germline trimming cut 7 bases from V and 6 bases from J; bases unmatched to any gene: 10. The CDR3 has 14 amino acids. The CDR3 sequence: CASTEDRVVSEAFF. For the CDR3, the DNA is TGTGCCAGCACCGAGGACAGGGTAGTCTCTGAAGCTTTCTTT.